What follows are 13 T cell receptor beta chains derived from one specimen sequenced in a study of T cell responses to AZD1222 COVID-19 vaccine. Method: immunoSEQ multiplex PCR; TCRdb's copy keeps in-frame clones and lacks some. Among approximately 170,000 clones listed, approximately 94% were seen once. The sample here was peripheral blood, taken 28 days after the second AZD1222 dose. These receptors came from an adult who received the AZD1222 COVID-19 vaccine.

CDR3 amino acids: CASSLLSGRAYEQYF. DNA for the CDR3: TGTGCCAGCAGCCTCCTGAGCGGGAGGGCCTACGAGCAGTACTTC. The gene calls are TRBV3-1 (or the pseudogene TRBV3-2) and TRBJ2-7; TRBD2 aligns across 10 bases. CDR1 and CDR2 from the germline V gene are LGHDT and YNNKEL (reference sequence). CDR3 length: 15 residues. J was trimmed by 2 bases and V by 4 bases; bases with no gene match: 5.

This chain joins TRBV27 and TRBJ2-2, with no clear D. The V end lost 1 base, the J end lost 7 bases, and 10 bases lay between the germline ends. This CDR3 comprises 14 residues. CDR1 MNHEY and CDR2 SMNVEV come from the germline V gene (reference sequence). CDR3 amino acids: CASSLYLNGGELFF. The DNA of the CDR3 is TGTGCCAGCAGTTTATACCTAAATGGCGGGGAGCTGTTTTTT.

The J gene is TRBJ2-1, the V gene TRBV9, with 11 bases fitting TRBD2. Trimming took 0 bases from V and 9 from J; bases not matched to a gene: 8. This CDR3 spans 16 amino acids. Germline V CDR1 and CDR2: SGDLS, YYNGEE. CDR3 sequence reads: CASSVGSSGRDREQFF. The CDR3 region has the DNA TGTGCCAGCAGCGTAGGGAGTAGCGGGAGGGACCGTGAGCAGTTCTTC. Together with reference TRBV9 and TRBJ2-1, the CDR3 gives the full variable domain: DSGVTQTPKHLITATGQRVTLRCSPRSGDLSVYWYQQSLDQGLQFLIQYYNGEERAKGNILERFSAQQFPDLHSELNLSSLELGDSALYFCASSVGSSGRDREQFFGPGTRLTVL.

CDR3 nucleotide sequence: TGTGCCAGCGGGGGACAACTCAATCAGCCCCAGCATTTT. This codes for CASGGQLNQPQHF. The chain employs TRBV5-8 and TRBJ1-5, with D maybe TRBD1 (6 bases). V lost 7 bases to trimming and J lost 3 bases, with 11 bases between them. Germline-derived CDR1 and CDR2 are SGHTS and YDEGEE. The CDR3 runs 13 residues.

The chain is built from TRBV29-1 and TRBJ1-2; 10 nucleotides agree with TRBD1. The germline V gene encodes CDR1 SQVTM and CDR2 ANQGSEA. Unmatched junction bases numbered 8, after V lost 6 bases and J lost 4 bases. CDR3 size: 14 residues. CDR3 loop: CSVDGQGDGYGYTF. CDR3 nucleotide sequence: TGCAGCGTCGACGGACAGGGGGATGGCTATGGCTACACCTTC.

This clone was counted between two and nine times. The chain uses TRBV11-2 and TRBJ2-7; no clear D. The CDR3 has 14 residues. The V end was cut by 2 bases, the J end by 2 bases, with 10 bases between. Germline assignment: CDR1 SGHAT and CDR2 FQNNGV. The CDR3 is CASSLSLGTYEQYF. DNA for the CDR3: TGTGCCAGCAGCTTATCCTTAGGCACCTACGAGCAGTACTTC.

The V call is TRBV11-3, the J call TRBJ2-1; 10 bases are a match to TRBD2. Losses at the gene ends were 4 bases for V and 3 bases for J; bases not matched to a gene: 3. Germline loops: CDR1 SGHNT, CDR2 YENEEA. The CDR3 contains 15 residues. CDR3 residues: CASSSAGGIYNEQFF. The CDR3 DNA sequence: TGTGCCAGCAGCTCAGCGGGAGGGATCTACAATGAGCAGTTCTTC.

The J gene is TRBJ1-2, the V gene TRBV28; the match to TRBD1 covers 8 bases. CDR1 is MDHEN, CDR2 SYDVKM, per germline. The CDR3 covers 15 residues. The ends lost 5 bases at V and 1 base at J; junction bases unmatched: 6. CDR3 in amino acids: CASSPLTGVNYGYTF. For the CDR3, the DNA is TGTGCCAGCAGTCCCCTGACAGGGGTTAACTATGGCTACACCTTC.

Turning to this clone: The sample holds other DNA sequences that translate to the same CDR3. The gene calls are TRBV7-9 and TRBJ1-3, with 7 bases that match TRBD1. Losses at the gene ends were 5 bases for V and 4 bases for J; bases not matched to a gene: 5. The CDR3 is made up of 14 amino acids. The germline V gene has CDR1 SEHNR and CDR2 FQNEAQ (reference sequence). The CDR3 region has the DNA TGTGCCAGCAGCCTCAGGGACAGCGGAAACACCATATATTTT. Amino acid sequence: CASSLRDSGNTIYF.

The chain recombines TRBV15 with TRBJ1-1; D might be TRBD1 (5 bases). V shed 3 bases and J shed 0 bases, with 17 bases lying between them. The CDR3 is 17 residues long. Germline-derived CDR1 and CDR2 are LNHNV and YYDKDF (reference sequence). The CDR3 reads CATSSDFTGFMNTEAFF. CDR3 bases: TGTGCCACCAGCAGCGACTTTACAGGTTTCATGAACACTGAAGCTTTCTTT.

The CDR3 DNA sequence: TGTGCTAGTGGTTTGGGGGACTCTGGGGCCAACGTCCTGACTTTC. Amino acid sequence: CASGLGDSGANVLTF. The J gene is TRBJ2-6, the V gene TRBV12-5; no clear D gene. CDR1 is LGHNT, CDR2 FRNRAP, per germline. Trimming left V 1 base short and J 0 bases short, with 4 bases between. The CDR3 length is 15 residues.

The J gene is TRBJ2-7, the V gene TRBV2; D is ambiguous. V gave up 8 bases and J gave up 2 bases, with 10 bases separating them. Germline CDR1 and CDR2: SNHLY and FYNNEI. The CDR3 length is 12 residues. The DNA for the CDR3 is TGTGCCAGCCGACTTGACCCCTACGAGCAGTACTTC. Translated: CASRLDPYEQYF.

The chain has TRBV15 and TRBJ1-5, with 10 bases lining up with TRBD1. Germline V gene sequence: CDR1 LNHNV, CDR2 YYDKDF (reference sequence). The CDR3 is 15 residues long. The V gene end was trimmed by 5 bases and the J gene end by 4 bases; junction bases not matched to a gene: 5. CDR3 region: CATSYPGQGNQPQHF. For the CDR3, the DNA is TGTGCCACCAGCTATCCGGGACAGGGGAATCAGCCCCAGCATTTT. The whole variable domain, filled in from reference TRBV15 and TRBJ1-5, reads DAMVIQNPRYQVTQFGKPVTLSCSQTLNHNVMYWYQQKSSQAPKLLFHYYDKDFNNEADTPDNFQSRRPNTSFCFLDIRSPGLGDTAMYLCATSYPGQGNQPQHFGDGTRLSIL.